The 29 T cell receptor beta chains in this list originate from one sample, sequenced in a study of T cell responses to AZD1222 COVID-19 vaccine. Using immunoSEQ multiplex PCR, the repertoire was profiled, and TCRdb retains in-frame clones only, with some absent. Of about 140,000 clones in the sample, more than 85% are singletons; the top ten hold 3.1%. Sample: peripheral blood, taken on day 0 of AZD1222 vaccination. The receptors were gathered from an adult in good health.

The genes are TRBV7-9 and TRBJ1-1, with a tentative D call TRBD1 (5 bases). CDR1 is SEHNR, CDR2 FQNEAQ, per germline (reference sequence). The CDR3 is 9 amino acids. The CDR3 sequence is CADGGEAFF. The CDR3 DNA is TGTGCTGATGGGGGTGAAGCTTTCTTT.

CDR3 region: CASSLSGRRTGELFF. CDR3 in DNA: TGCGCCAGCAGCCTAAGCGGGAGGAGGACCGGGGAGCTGTTTTTT. The rearrangement uses TRBV4-1 and TRBJ2-2; 9 nucleotides agree with TRBD2. Germline CDR1 and CDR2: MGHRA and YSYEKL. V lost 4 bases and J lost 5; bases outside the gene matches: 5. The CDR3 is made up of 15 amino acids.

V and J are TRBV7-9 and TRBJ2-2; D is uncertain. The CDR3 loop spans 15 amino acids. V lost 3 bases to trimming and J lost 5 bases, with 13 bases between them. CDR1 SEHNR and CDR2 FQNEAQ come from the germline V gene (reference sequence). CDR3 protein: CASSFIGSLTGELFF. The DNA of the CDR3 is TGTGCCAGCAGCTTTATCGGCAGTTTAACCGGGGAGCTGTTTTTT.

The genes are TRBV30 and TRBJ1-3, with D uncertain. The CDR3 totals 13 residues. V lost 2 bases to trimming and J lost 8 bases, with 13 bases between them. Germline CDR1 GTSNPN, CDR2 SVGIG (reference sequence). CDR3 sequence (DNA): TGTGCCTGGAGTTCGGCCGAAGCGGACACCATATATTTT. Its translation: CAWSSAEADTIYF.

The J gene is TRBJ2-7, the V gene TRBV6-5, with 7 bases aligning to TRBD2. Germline-derived CDR1 and CDR2 are MNHEY and SVGAGI. Trimming took 7 bases from V and 6 from J; bases not matched to a gene: 12. CDR3 length equals 14 residues. This chain's CDR3 is CASTRGGGVSEQYF. The DNA of the CDR3 is TGTGCCAGCACCCGTGGGGGAGGGGTTTCCGAGCAGTACTTC.

The V and J genes are TRBV6-5 and TRBJ2-7; perhaps D is TRBD1 or TRBD2 (5 bases each). The V end was cut by 3 bases, the J end by 1 base, with 13 bases between. This CDR3 region has 15 residues. Germline lookup yields CDR1 MNHEY and CDR2 SVGAGI. The CDR3 reads CASSYERGESYEQYF. In nucleotides, the CDR3 is TGTGCCAGCAGTTATGAGAGGGGAGAGTCCTACGAGCAGTACTTC.

The chain is built from TRBV19 and TRBJ1-2; D not resolved. CDR3 length equals 14 residues. V was trimmed by 6 bases and J by 8 bases, leaving 19 bases between them. Per the germline V gene, CDR1 is LNHDA and CDR2 is SQIVND (reference sequence). CDR3 amino acids: CASSVGMSISGYTF. In nucleotides, the CDR3 is TGTGCCAGTAGCGTGGGGATGTCGATTAGCGGCTACACCTTC.

This clone was seen a single time. Other DNA sequences of this sample code for an identical CDR3. CDR3: CASSYGTSGGSYEQYF. The CDR3, as DNA: TGTGCCAGCAGTTACGGGACTAGCGGAGGTTCCTACGAGCAGTACTTC. The chain carries TRBV6-5 and TRBJ2-7; 11 bases align to TRBD2. The CDR3 runs to 16 residues. The J segment lost 1 base and the V segment lost 2 bases, leaving 4 bases of the junction unmatched. Germline loops: CDR1 MNHEY, CDR2 SVGAGI.

V usage is TRBV12-3 or TRBV12-4 and J usage is TRBJ2-2, with D unresolved. The CDR3 is 13 amino acids. The V and J ends lost 5 bases and 7 bases respectively, with 11 bases between them. The CDR3 coding sequence is TGTGCCAGCAGTCCCAATACGGGCGGGGAGCTGTTTTTT. It translates to CASSPNTGGELFF.

This rearrangement joins TRBV12-3 or TRBV12-4 to TRBJ2-7, with no clear D. This CDR3 comprises 13 residues. Trimming took off 3 bases at V and 5 bases at J, with 11 bases between the two ends. DNA for the CDR3: TGTGCCAGCAGTTTTGGTTACAGACACGAGCAGTACTTC. Translating it yields CASSFGYRHEQYF.

CDR3 bases: TGTGCCAGCAGCTTCGGCGGGGGGAACGAGCAGTACTTC. It yields the protein CASSFGGGNEQYF. This sequence joins TRBV7-9 and TRBJ2-7; TRBD2 agrees at 8 bases. Germline V gene data show CDR1 as SEHNR and CDR2 as FQNEAQ (reference sequence). This CDR3 comprises 13 residues. The J segment lost 5 bases and the V segment lost 3 bases, leaving 3 bases of the junction unmatched.

This clone was detected only a few times. V usage is TRBV2 and J usage is TRBJ2-2, with 10 nucleotides matching TRBD2. The CDR3 spans 15 residues. V was clipped by 5 bases and J by 6 bases; unmatched bases: 6. The V gene's germline CDR1 is SNHLY and CDR2 FYNNEI. Here the CDR3 reads CASSPLAGEAGELFF. The CDR3 DNA follows: TGTGCCAGCAGTCCCCTAGCGGGAGAGGCCGGGGAGCTGTTTTTT.

This clone has only a few counts. Other nucleotide sequences from this sample produce the same CDR3. The rearrangement uses TRBV10-3 and TRBJ2-7; 10 bases map to TRBD2. The V gene's germline CDR1 is ENHRY and CDR2 SYGVKD. CDR3 length: 16 amino acids. With V trimmed by 3 bases and J by 0 bases, 5 bases remained unmatched. The CDR3 DNA sequence: TGTGCCATCAGTGAAGGACTAGCGGACCTCTCCTACGAGCAGTACTTC. Translation gives CAISEGLADLSYEQYF.

This rearrangement joins TRBV10-2 to TRBJ1-3, with 8 bases lining up with TRBD1. The V and J ends lost 2 bases and 3 bases, in that order; junction bases with no gene match: 3. The CDR3 runs 15 residues. Germline CDR1 WSHSY, CDR2 SAAADI. The CDR3 spells CASSETGGLGNTIYF. The CDR3 region has the DNA TGCGCCAGCAGTGAGACAGGGGGTCTTGGAAACACCATATATTTT.

CDR3 in amino acids: CASRYRDNTEKLFF. The CDR3 DNA sequence: TGTGCCAGCAGGTACCGGGACAACACTGAAAAACTGTTTTTT. The rearrangement joins TRBV6-5 to TRBJ1-4; tentatively, D is TRBD1 (6 bases). This CDR3 is 14 amino acids long. Germline V gene data show CDR1 as MNHEY and CDR2 as SVGAGI. The V end was cut by 6 bases, the J end by 7 bases, with 15 bases between.

This clone has a single count. As DNA, the CDR3 is TGCGCCAGCAGCGCTGCTGGGGGGGACACTGAAGCTTTCTTT. Amino acid sequence: CASSAAGGDTEAFF. This chain connects TRBV5-1 to TRBJ1-1; possible D gene TRBD1, 5 bases. The V gene lost 4 bases and the J gene lost 3 bases, with 13 bases spanning the gap. Germline assignment: CDR1 SGHRS and CDR2 YFSETQ. The CDR3 loop spans 14 amino acids.

This CDR3 reads CASSPRFGADTQYF. The DNA of the CDR3 is TGTGCCAGCAGTCCCCGTTTCGGGGCAGATACGCAGTATTTT. The chain links TRBV28 to TRBJ2-3, with D possibly being TRBD2 (5 bases). Germline loops: CDR1 MDHEN, CDR2 SYDVKM. CDR3 length: 14 amino acids. Trimming cost V 5 bases and J 4 bases, with 13 bases left between them.

V usage is TRBV7-9 and J usage is TRBJ2-3; 7 nucleotides agree with TRBD2. The germline CDR1 and CDR2 sequences are SEHNR and FQNEAQ (reference sequence). The length of the CDR3 is 16 residues. V gave up 2 bases and J gave up 3 bases; unmatched junction bases: 8. The CDR3 DNA is TGTGCCAGCAGCTTAAGGGGTGAGCGGGAAACAGATACGCAGTATTTT. It is translated as CASSLRGERETDTQYF.

This rearrangement joins TRBV28 to TRBJ1-2; 7 bases match TRBD1. The V and J ends lost 3 bases and 3 bases, in that order; junction bases with no gene match: 13. Germline lookup yields CDR1 MDHEN and CDR2 SYDVKM. The CDR3 runs 17 residues. CDR3 nucleotide sequence: TGTGCCAGCAGTTTCCCCCGGGACAGATTCTCTGACTATGGCTACACCTTC. Translating it yields CASSFPRDRFSDYGYTF.

This sequence joins TRBV19 and TRBJ1-2; TRBD1 is a possible D gene (5 bases). The CDR3 totals 14 residues. The germline CDR1 and CDR2 sequences are LNHDA and SQIVND (reference sequence). The V gene lost 8 bases and the J gene lost 1 base, with 14 bases spanning the gap. CDR3 nucleotides: TGTGCCAGTGCCCCCCGACAGCGTAACTATGGCTACACCTTC. Translation: CASAPRQRNYGYTF.

This sequence joins TRBV19 and TRBJ2-7; D is perhaps TRBD1 (5 bases). V lost 5 bases, J lost 3 bases, and 11 bases lay in between. Germline V lookup: CDR1 LNHDA, CDR2 SQIVND (reference sequence). The CDR3 has 13 amino acids. CDR3 in amino acids: CASSVDSFYEQYF. CDR3 sequence (DNA): TGTGCCAGTAGTGTCGACAGTTTCTACGAGCAGTACTTC.

The chain joins TRBV24-1 to TRBJ1-1, with D maybe TRBD1 (5 bases). The CDR3 has 12 residues. CDR1 and CDR2 (germline): KGHDR, SFDVKD. V was clipped by 9 bases and J by 11 bases, with 18 bases between them. The CDR3 region is CATPRQCPEAFF. The CDR3 region has the DNA TGTGCCACCCCAAGACAGTGCCCCGAGGCTTTCTTT.

V and J are TRBV18 and TRBJ1-1; the D gene is possibly TRBD1 (5 bases). Trimming stripped 2 bases from V and 11 bases from J, with 18 bases between. The V gene's germline CDR1 is KGHSH and CDR2 LQKENI. This CDR3 is built from 14 residues. The CDR3 here is CASSPYSIQGTAFF. The CDR3 DNA sequence: TGTGCCAGCTCACCATACAGTATCCAAGGGACTGCTTTCTTT.

This chain links TRBV10-1 with TRBJ1-1; possible D gene TRBD1, 5 bases. V was clipped by 4 bases and J by 10 bases, with 10 bases between them. Germline assignment: CDR1 WNHNN and CDR2 SYGVQD (reference sequence). CDR3 size: 11 residues. Here the CDR3 reads CASSAAGPAFF. For the CDR3, the DNA is TGCGCCAGCAGTGCGGCAGGGCCAGCTTTCTTT.

This chain links TRBV30 with TRBJ1-2; no definite D call. V lost 3 bases and J 8 bases, leaving 13 bases between the germline ends. The CDR3 length is 12 residues. Germline-derived CDR1 and CDR2 are GTSNPN and SVGIG (reference sequence). The CDR3 loop reads CAWSPTEDGYTF. CDR3 in DNA: TGTGCCTGGAGCCCCACGGAGGACGGCTACACCTTC.

Comments on this clone: The same CDR3 arises from other DNA sequences in this sample as well. The chain has TRBV5-1 and TRBJ2-5, with 8 bases aligning to TRBD1. The J segment lost 5 bases and the V segment lost 2 bases, leaving 5 bases of the junction unmatched. CDR1 and CDR2 from the germline V gene are SGHRS and YFSETQ. CDR3 length: 14 amino acids. The CDR3 sequence is CASSFQGARETQYF. The CDR3 nucleotides are TGCGCCAGCAGCTTCCAGGGGGCAAGGGAGACCCAGTACTTC.

The chain recombines TRBV3-1 (or the pseudogene TRBV3-2) with TRBJ2-6; 12 bases line up with TRBD2. The ends lost 4 bases at V and 8 bases at J; junction bases unmatched: 3. CDR3 length equals 15 residues. Germline loops: CDR1 LGHDT, CDR2 YNNKEL (reference sequence). The CDR3 is CASSPLAGGPNVLTF. The CDR3 DNA follows: TGTGCCAGCAGCCCACTAGCGGGAGGCCCCAACGTCCTGACTTTC.

The V and J genes are TRBV11-3 and TRBJ1-6, with D uncertain. The CDR3 totals 13 residues. V was pared by 0 bases and J by 8 bases, with 5 bases between. Germline CDR1 and CDR2: SGHNT and YENEEA. The CDR3 is CASSLERDSPLHF. The DNA of the CDR3 is TGTGCCAGCAGCTTAGAGAGGGATTCACCCCTCCACTTT.

The J gene is TRBJ1-2, the V gene TRBV19; maybe TRBD1 (5 bases). Germline V gene sequence: CDR1 LNHDA, CDR2 SQIVND (reference sequence). The V gene lost 7 bases and the J gene lost 0 bases, with 21 bases spanning the gap. This CDR3 is 17 amino acids long. CDR3 residues: CASTPWGSLRANYGYTF. Written as DNA, the CDR3 is TGTGCCAGTACCCCGTGGGGGAGCCTAAGAGCTAACTATGGCTACACCTTC. The full variable domain, completed using reference TRBV19 and TRBJ1-2, is DGGITQSPKYLFRKEGQNVTLSCEQNLNHDAMYWYRQDPGQGLRLIYYSQIVNDFQKGDIAEGYSVSREKKESFPLTVTSAQKNPTAFYLCASTPWGSLRANYGYTFGSGTRLTVV.